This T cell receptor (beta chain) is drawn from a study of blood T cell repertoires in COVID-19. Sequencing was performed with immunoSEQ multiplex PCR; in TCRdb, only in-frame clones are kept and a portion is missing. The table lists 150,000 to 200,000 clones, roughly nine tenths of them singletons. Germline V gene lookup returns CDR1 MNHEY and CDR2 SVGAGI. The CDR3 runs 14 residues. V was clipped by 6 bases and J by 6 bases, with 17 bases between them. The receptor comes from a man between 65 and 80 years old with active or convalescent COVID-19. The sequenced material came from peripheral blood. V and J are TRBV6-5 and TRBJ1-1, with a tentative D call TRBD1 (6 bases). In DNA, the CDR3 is TGTGCCAGCAGGAACCGACCACAGGGCGCTGAAGCTTTCTTT. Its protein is CASRNRPQGAEAFF.